The T cell receptor (beta chain) under discussion was sequenced for a study of T cell responses to AZD1222 COVID-19 vaccine. Clones were sequenced by immunoSEQ multiplex PCR, and TCRdb holds only the in-frame ones, with some missing. This sample yields over 100,000 clones, of which around 85% are seen a single time; approximately 2.4% belongs to the top ten. Per the germline V gene, CDR1 is GTSNPN and CDR2 is SVGIG (reference sequence). This CDR3 has 11 residues. V lost 3 bases and J lost 9, with 6 bases in between. This sequence was found in an adult in good health. The V and J genes are TRBV30 and TRBJ1-6, with unresolved D. The input for sequencing was peripheral blood, taken on day 0 of AZD1222 vaccination. The DNA of the CDR3 is TGTGCCTGGAGGTTGGGTTCACCCCTCCACTTT. This codes for CAWRLGSPLHF. Based on the CDR3 plus reference TRBV30 and TRBJ1-6, the full variable domain is SQTIHQWPATLVQPVGSPLSLECTVEGTSNPNLYWYRQAAGRGLQLLFYSVGIGQISSEVPQNLSASRPQDRQFILSSKKLLLSDSGFYLCAWRLGSPLHFGNGTRLTVT.